The 13 T cell receptor beta chains listed next were all sequenced from one sample in a study of monozygotic twins with inflammatory bowel disease (dated by TCRdb to between 2018 and 2021). Libraries were prepared through 5' RACE. The sequencing machine was an Illumina HiSeq 2500. After the reads were reprocessed by TCRdb, one entry was made per CDR3 protein sequence, with no DNA. The table for this sample records about 160,000 distinct CDR3 sequences. 2.4% of the sample is taken by the ten largest. The sequenced material came from blood. These receptors were obtained from a human donor with ulcerative colitis or Crohn's disease, or a healthy co-twin of an affected twin (not recorded which).

The rearrangement uses TRBV5-1 and TRBJ1-5; the TCRdb call, TRBD1, lacks DNA for checking. The germline V gene encodes CDR1 SGHRS and CDR2 YFSETQ. CDR3 length: 14 residues. CDR3 region: CASSLGDNIQPQHF.

V gene TRBV20-1 combines with J gene TRBJ2-4; without DNA, the TCRdb call of TRBD1 cannot be checked. The germline CDR1 and CDR2 sequences are DFQATT and SNEGSKA (reference sequence). This CDR3 is built from 15 residues. CDR3 sequence: CSASALQGRRDIQYF.

The V gene is TRBV6-5, the J gene TRBJ2-1. Germline V gene lookup returns CDR1 MNHEY and CDR2 SVGAGI. This CDR3 comprises 14 residues. CDR3 amino acids: CASSSVGTYNEQFF.

This chain connects TRBV12-3 or TRBV12-4 to TRBJ2-7; no DNA is available, so the TRBD1 call from TCRdb remains unchecked. The CDR3 length is 14 residues. The CDR3 sequence: CASSLGTVGYEQYF.

The rearrangement uses TRBV28 and TRBJ2-2; the D gene TCRdb calls, TRBD2, cannot be checked with no DNA. The CDR3 sequence is 19 residues long. CDR1 is MDHEN, CDR2 SYDVKM, per germline. CDR3 amino acids: CASSLWRAGGPNRAGELFF.

The V call is TRBV3-1, the J call TRBJ2-2; TCRdb's D call of TRBD1 is untestable without DNA. CDR1 is LGHDT, CDR2 YNNKEL, per germline (reference sequence). The CDR3 consists of 15 residues. The CDR3 spells CASSYTGEDTGELFF.

The chain carries TRBV3-1 and TRBJ2-3. This CDR3 contains 14 residues. The germline gives CDR1 LGHDT, CDR2 YNNKEL (reference sequence). CDR3 sequence reads: CASSLTQQRDTQYF.

V is TRBV12-3 or TRBV12-4 and J is TRBJ2-1. The CDR3 totals 15 residues. CDR3 in amino acids: CASSLSGKVSDEQFF.

The V gene is TRBV20-1, the J gene TRBJ1-1; absent DNA, TCRdb's TRBD1 call cannot be checked. The CDR3 consists of 13 residues. CDR1 and CDR2 from the germline V gene are DFQATT and SNEGSKA (reference sequence). CDR3 region: CSAGLDRETEAFF.

This rearrangement joins TRBV4-2 to TRBJ1-4. Per the germline V gene, CDR1 is LGHNA and CDR2 is YNFKEQ. This CDR3 contains 15 residues. The CDR3 spells CASSQGQGEGEKLFF.

This chain links TRBV7-2 with TRBJ2-1; TCRdb's D gene call, TRBD2, goes unchecked for lack of DNA. Germline CDR1 and CDR2: SGHTA and FQGNSA. CDR3 length: 15 amino acids. The CDR3 loop is CASSPADSGNNEQFF. Drawing the rest from reference TRBV7-2 and TRBJ2-1, the complete variable domain is GAGVSQSPSNKVTEKGKDVELRCDPISGHTALYWYRQSLGQGLEFLIYFQGNSAPDKSGLPSDRFSAERTGGSVSTLTIQRTQQEDSAVYLCASSPADSGNNEQFFGPGTRLTVL.

The chain is built from TRBV28 and TRBJ2-5; the D call from TCRdb, TRBD2, cannot be confirmed without DNA. Per germline, CDR1 MDHEN and CDR2 SYDVKM. This CDR3 comprises 16 residues. The CDR3 sequence: CASSLKSWGGGETQYF. The variable domain in full, completed from reference TRBV28 and TRBJ2-5, reads DVKVTQSSRYLVKRTGEKVFLECVQDMDHENMFWYRQDPGLGLRLIYFSYDVKMKEKGDIPEGYSVSREKKERFSLILESASTNQTSMYLCASSLKSWGGGETQYFGPGTRLLVL.

The chain's CDR3 is CASSPPGRRSYNEQFF. This chain connects TRBV12-3 or TRBV12-4 to TRBJ2-1; lacking DNA, the TRBD2 call made by TCRdb goes unchecked. The CDR3 totals 16 residues.